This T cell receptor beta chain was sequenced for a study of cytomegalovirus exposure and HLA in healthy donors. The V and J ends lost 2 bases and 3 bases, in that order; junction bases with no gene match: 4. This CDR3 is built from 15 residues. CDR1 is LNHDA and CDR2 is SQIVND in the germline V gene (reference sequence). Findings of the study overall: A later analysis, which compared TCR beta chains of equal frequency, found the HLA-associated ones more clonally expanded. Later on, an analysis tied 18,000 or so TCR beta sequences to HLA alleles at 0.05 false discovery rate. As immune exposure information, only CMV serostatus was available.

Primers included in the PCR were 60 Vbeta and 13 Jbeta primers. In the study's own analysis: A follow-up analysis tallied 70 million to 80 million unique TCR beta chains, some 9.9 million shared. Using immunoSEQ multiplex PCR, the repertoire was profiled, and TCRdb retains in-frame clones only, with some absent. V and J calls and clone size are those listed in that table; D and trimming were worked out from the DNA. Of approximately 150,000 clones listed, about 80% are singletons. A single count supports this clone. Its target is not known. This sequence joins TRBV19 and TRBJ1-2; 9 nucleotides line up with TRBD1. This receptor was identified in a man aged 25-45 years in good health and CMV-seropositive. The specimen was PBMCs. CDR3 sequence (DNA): TGTGCCAGTAGTATATCGGGACAGGGAGACTATGGCTACACCTTC. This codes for CASSISGQGDYGYTF.